This note documents a single T cell receptor beta chain sequence. Its cognate antigen is unknown. The sample belongs to a study of cytomegalovirus exposure and HLA in healthy donors. Points from the study as a whole: About 87% or about 30% of the time was how often most TCR beta V segments were productive, according to an earlier analysis.

Amplification used 60 Vbeta primers and 13 Jbeta primers. Data came from immunoSEQ multiplex PCR; TCRdb stores just in-frame clones and leaves some out. This table has around 150,000 clones, roughly three quarters appearing once. Trimming cost V 8 bases and J 5 bases, with 9 bases left between them. CDR3 size: 11 residues. Germline CDR1 is SGHTA and CDR2 is FQGNSA. The chain joins TRBV7-2 to TRBJ1-1; TRBD1 is a possible D gene (5 bases). The source is a man aged 40-55 years in good health and CMV-seropositive. The specimen was PBMCs. CDR3 sequence: CASGAFTEAFF. The CDR3 nucleotides are TGTGCCAGCGGGGCCTTTACTGAAGCTTTCTTT.